This T cell receptor beta chain was captured by sequencing in a study of OX40 agonist ivuxolimab in advanced cancers. In terms of the full investigation: The costimulatory receptor OX40 (CD134) was targeted by ivuxolimab, a fully human IgG2 agonistic monoclonal antibody. Intravenous ivuxolimab was administered to patients every 2 weeks at six dose levels: 0.01, 0.1, 0.3, 1.5, 3 and 10 mg/kg. Of the roughly 52 dose-escalation patients, hepatocellular carcinoma was present in about 20, melanoma in approximately 15, renal cell carcinoma in 9 and head and neck cancer in 9. In the dose-escalation cohort, 82.7% of patients were male, and the mean age was approximately 60 years, with a range of about 23 to 90. Prior anti-PD-1, anti-PD-L1 or anti-CTLA-4 therapy was permitted, and checkpoint inhibitors had been received by about 37% of dose-escalation patients. Partial responses were achieved by three dose-escalation patients, of whom one had hepatocellular carcinoma and two had cutaneous melanoma. Peripheral TCRbeta sequencing was intended to test whether TCR sequence diversity was altered and clonal T-cell expansion was caused by ivuxolimab. The paper describes the monotherapy dose-escalation part (N of about 55 patients) of the phase I trial of ivuxolimab. Here is what the overall study found, with its caveats: Antigen specificity was not determined for the clonally expanded peripheral T cells. Low levels of normalized T-cell clonal expansion were also seen in some patients who did not respond. After ivuxolimab, more expanded clones were found on average in CD8+ T cells than in CD4+ T cells. At doses of 0.1 to 3.0 mg/kg, clonal expansion of both CD4+ and CD8+ T cells in blood was seen between baseline and week 6. Partial responders in the 0.1-3.0 mg/kg groups had among the lowest normalized peripheral clonal expansion, especially among CD8+ T cells.

Patients with autoimmune disease history or receiving systemic immunosuppression were excluded from the trial. Peripheral blood for TCR sequencing was drawn from every dose cohort at baseline, at cycle 4 day 1 and at cycle 7 day 1. Samples were obtained from an open-label, multicenter, first-in-human phase I dose-escalation trial of ivuxolimab. The trial enrolled adults with locally advanced or metastatic head and neck squamous cell, hepatocellular, melanoma or renal cell carcinoma. Before TCR sequencing, CD4+ T cells and CD8+ T cells were sorted from peripheral blood as separate populations. The germline V end is reduced by 6 bases and the J end by 2 bases; junction bases left unmatched: 7. Including cysteine and phenylalanine, the CDR3 has 14 amino acids. The DNA shown is the 42-base CDR3, in frame from base 1. CDR1 and CDR2 (SGHRS, YFSETQ) derive from the germline V gene. A word on this clone: It has no known antigen specificity. Base quality data are lacking; no much larger clone is found one base away.

Genomic DNA was extracted from sorted cells for sequencing of the TCRbeta CDR3 region. TCRbeta CDR3 regions were sequenced using the immunoSEQ Assay. TCRdb retrieved this table from immuneACCESS and kept in-frame rearrangements only. Not all clones are present; in checked studies, unresolved V genes account for under half, and no reason is known for the remainder. This sample holds roughly 72,000 clones; 75% to 90% were observed only once. 9.5% to 12% of the sample comes from the top ten. Rearrangement joined TRBV5-1 to TRBJ2-5; TRBD1 lines up with 7 middle nucleotides. The sequence was obtained from an adult with an advanced solid tumor such as melanoma, head and neck, liver or kidney cancer. The sequences come from CD4+ or CD8+ T cells sorted from blood, collected in a trial of the OX40 agonist ivuxolimab. CDR3 sequence: CASNTGAAQETQYF. The nucleotide sequence is TGCGCCAGCAATACAGGGGCCGCACAAGAGACCCAGTACTTC.